This section outlines one T cell receptor beta chain sequence together with its context. What it recognizes is unknown. The sample comes from a study of blood T cells in healthy people across ages. General study findings and limits: PBMCs left unsorted prevented a conclusive naive versus antigen-experienced comparison. A roughly linear fall in TCR beta diversity per million T cells was seen with increasing age.

For the second PCR, which ran for about 7 to 11 cycles, a sample-barcoded 5' primer and a J-beta primer mix were used. TCRdb processed the 5' RACE reads anew with MiXCR; each CDR3 protein has one entry. The table has around 800,000 distinct CDR3 sequences, roughly 25% seen once. The CDR3 has 13 residues. The same specimen was also included in a second study, on T cells of mothers and their children. In that study: Second-round PCR products received sample barcodes and 2-4 random nucleotides from the M1S primer. Mothers yielded over 8.5 million CDR3 reads, children several million each.

Sequenced: blood. The origin of this receptor is a boy under 18 in good health. The chain carries TRBV12-3 or TRBV12-4 and TRBJ2-5; D gene uncertain. Near its end, the DNA agrees better with TRBJ2-1, so the J call may be wrong. The DNA of the CDR3 is TGTGCCAGCAGTTTGTTTGGGTCCAATGAGCAGTTCTTC. It translates to CASSLFGSNEQFF.